The sequence of this T cell receptor beta chain was determined in a study of T cell clones after liver transplantation. The V gene's germline CDR1 is SGDLS and CDR2 YYNGEE. This CDR3 contains 13 residues. V lost 3 bases, J lost 5 bases, and 11 bases lay in between. This table comes from immunoSEQ multiplex PCR, and its TCRdb copy is limited to in-frame clones, with some not included. The table shows tens of thousands of clones, with roughly 70% occurring only once. This chain connects TRBV9 to TRBJ1-1; no firm D call. Sequenced material: CD4+ T cells from blood, taken at the 22-month timepoint. The receptor comes from a human patient who received a liver transplant. Some of the T cells might come from the graft donor. The CDR3 DNA is TGTGCCAGCAGCGAGACGAGGTTGACTGAAGCTTTCTTT. Translated, it gives CASSETRLTEAFF. Based on the CDR3 plus reference TRBV9 and TRBJ1-1, the full variable domain is DSGVTQTPKHLITATGQRVTLRCSPRSGDLSVYWYQQSLDQGLQFLIQYYNGEERAKGNILERFSAQQFPDLHSELNLSSLELGDSALYFCASSETRLTEAFFGQGTRLTVV.